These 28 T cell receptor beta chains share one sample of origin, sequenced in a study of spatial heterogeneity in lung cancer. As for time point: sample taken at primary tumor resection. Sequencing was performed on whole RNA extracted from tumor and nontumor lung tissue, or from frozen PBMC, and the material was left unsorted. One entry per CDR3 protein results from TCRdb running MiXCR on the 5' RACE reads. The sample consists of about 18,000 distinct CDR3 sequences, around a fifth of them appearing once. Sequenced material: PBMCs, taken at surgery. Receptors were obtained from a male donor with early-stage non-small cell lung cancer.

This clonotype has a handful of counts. CDR3 protein: CASRAGGPSGTDTQYF. CDR3 coding DNA: TGTGCCAGTCGAGCGGGGGGGCCAAGCGGCACAGATACGCAGTATTTT. The rearrangement links TRBV11-2 to TRBJ2-3; 10 nucleotides match TRBD2. J was trimmed by 1 base and V by 9 bases; bases with no gene match: 10. This CDR3 has 16 residues. Germline lookup yields CDR1 SGHAT and CDR2 FQNNGV.

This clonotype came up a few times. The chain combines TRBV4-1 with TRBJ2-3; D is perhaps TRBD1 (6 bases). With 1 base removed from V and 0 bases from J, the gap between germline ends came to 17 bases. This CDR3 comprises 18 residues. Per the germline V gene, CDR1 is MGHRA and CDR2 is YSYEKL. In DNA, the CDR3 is TGCGCCAGCAGCCAAGCCCGAATAGGGACACGTAGCACAGATACGCAGTATTTT. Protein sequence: CASSQARIGTRSTDTQYF.

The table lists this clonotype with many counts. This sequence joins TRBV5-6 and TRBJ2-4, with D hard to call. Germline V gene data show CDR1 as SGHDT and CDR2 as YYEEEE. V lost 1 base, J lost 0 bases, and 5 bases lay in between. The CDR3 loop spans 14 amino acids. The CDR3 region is CASSLWIAKNIQYF. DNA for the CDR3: TGTGCCAGCAGCTTGTGGATAGCCAAAAACATTCAGTACTTC.

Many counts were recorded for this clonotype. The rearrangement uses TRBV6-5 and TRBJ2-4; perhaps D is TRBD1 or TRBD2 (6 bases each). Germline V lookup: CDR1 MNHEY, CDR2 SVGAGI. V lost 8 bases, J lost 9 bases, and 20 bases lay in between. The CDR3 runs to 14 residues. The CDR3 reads CASSMRGEGGIQYF. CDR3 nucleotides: TGTGCCAGCTCCATGCGGGGCGAGGGGGGCATTCAGTACTTC.

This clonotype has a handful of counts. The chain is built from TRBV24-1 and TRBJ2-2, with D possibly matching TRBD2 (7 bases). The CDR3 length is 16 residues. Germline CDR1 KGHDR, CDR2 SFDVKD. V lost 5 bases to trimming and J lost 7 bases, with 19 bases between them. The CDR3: CATSASLFGGHGELFF. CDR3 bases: TGTGCCACCAGTGCCTCCTTGTTCGGGGGGCACGGGGAGCTGTTTTTT.

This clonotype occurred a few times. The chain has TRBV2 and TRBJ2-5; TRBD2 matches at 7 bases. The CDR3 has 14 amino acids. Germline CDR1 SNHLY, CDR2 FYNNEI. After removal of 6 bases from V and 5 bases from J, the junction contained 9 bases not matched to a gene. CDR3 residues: CASRSSAGWETQYF. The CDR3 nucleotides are TGTGCCAGCAGAAGCTCAGCGGGGTGGGAGACCCAGTACTTC. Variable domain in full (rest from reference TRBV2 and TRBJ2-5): EPEVTQTPSHQVTQMGQEVILRCVPISNHLYFYWYRQILGQKVEFLVSFYNNEISEKSEIFDDQFSVERPDGSNFTLKIRSTKLEDSAMYFCASRSSAGWETQYFGPGTRLLVL.

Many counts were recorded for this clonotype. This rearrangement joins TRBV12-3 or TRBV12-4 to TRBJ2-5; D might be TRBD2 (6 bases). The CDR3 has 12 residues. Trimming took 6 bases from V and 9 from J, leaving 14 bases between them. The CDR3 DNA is TGTGCCAGCAGCACTCTTTGGGGGGCCCAGTACTTC. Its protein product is CASSTLWGAQYF.

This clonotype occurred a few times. The CDR3 sequence: CATELRQGDYTF. In DNA form, the CDR3 reads TGTGCCACGGAATTACGACAGGGAGATTACACCTTC. The chain is built from TRBV10-3 and TRBJ1-2, with TRBD1 identical over 7 bases. Germline V gene sequence: CDR1 ENHRY, CDR2 SYGVKD. The CDR3 runs to 12 residues. With V trimmed by 10 bases and J by 11 bases, 13 bases remained unmatched.

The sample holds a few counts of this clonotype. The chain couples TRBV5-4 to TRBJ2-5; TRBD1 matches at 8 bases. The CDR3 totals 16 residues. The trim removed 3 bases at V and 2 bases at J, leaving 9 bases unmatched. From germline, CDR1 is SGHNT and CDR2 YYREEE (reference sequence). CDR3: CASSYPRGTGQETQYF. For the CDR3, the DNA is TGTGCCAGCAGCTACCCCCGGGGGACAGGACAAGAGACCCAGTACTTC.

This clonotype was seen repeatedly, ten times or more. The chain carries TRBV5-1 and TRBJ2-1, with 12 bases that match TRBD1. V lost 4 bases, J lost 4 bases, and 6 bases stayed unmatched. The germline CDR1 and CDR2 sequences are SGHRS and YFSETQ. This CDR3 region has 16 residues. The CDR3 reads CASSPGTGGPYNEQFF. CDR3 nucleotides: TGCGCCAGCAGCCCCGGGACAGGGGGCCCATACAATGAGCAGTTCTTC.

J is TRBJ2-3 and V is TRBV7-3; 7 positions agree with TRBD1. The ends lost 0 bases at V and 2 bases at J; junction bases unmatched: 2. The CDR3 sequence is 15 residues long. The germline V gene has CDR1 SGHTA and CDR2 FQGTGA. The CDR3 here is CASSLTGGPTDTQYF. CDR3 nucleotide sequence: TGTGCCAGCAGCTTAACAGGGGGCCCCACAGATACGCAGTATTTT.

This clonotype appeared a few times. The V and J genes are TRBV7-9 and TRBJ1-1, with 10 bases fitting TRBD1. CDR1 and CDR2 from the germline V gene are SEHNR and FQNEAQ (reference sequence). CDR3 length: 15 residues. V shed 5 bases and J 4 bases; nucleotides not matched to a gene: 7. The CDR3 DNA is TGTGCCAGCAGCGCGGGGACAGGGGCGACCACTGAAGCTTTCTTT. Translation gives CASSAGTGATTEAFF. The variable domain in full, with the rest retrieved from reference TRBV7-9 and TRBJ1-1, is DTGVSQNPRHKITKRGQNVTFRCDPISEHNRLYWYRQTLGQGPEFLTYFQNEAQLEKSRLLSDRFSAERPKGSFSTLEIQRTEQGDSAMYLCASSAGTGATTEAFFGQGTRLTVV.

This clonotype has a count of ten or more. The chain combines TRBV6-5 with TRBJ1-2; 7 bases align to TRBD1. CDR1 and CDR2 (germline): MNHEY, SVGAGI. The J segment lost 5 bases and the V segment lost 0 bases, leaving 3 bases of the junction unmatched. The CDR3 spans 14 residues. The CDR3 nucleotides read TGTGCCAGCAGTTACTCGACAGGGAGATATGGCTACACCTTC. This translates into CASSYSTGRYGYTF.

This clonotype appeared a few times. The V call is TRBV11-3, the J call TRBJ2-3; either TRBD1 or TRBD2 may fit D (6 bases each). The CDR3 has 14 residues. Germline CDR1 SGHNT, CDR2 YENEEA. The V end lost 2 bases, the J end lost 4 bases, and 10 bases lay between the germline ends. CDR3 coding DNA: TGTGCCAGCAGCTTAACGGGGGCATCAGATACGCAGTATTTT. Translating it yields CASSLTGASDTQYF.

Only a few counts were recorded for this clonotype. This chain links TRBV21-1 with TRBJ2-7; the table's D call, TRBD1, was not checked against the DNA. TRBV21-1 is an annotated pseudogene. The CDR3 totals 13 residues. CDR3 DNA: TGTGCCAGCTTAGACAGGGATGGTTACGAGCAGTACTTC. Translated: CASLDRDGYEQYF.

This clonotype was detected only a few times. DNA for the CDR3: TGTGCCAGCAGCTTCGGACAGCACTATGGCTACACCTTC. It codes for CASSFGQHYGYTF. This chain connects TRBV5-6 to TRBJ1-2, with TRBD1 as a possible D gene (6 bases). Germline V gives CDR1 SGHDT, CDR2 YYEEEE. This CDR3 spans 13 amino acids. Trimming stripped 2 bases from V and 3 bases from J, with 8 bases between.

The DNA for the CDR3 is TGTGCCAGCAGCCCCCTTGGGGGATCACCCCTCCACTTT. It translates to CASSPLGGSPLHF. This rearrangement joins TRBV2 to TRBJ1-6, with a possible D match to TRBD1 (5 bases). CDR3 length: 13 amino acids. Germline V CDR1 and CDR2: SNHLY, FYNNEI. Trimming removed 6 bases at V and 10 bases at J, with 13 bases between.

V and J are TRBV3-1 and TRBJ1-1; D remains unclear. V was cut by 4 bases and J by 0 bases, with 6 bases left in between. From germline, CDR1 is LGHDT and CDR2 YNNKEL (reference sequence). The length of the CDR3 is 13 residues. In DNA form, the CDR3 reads TGTGCCAGCAGCCCTCAATTGAACACTGAAGCTTTCTTT. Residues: CASSPQLNTEAFF.

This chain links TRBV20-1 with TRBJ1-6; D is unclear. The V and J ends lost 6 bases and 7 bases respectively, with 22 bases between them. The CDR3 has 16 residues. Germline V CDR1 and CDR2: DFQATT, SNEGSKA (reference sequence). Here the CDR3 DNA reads TGCAGTGCACACTCAACCGGACCGGGAGGGAATTCACCCCTCCACTTT. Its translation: CSAHSTGPGGNSPLHF.

CDR3 loop: CASSLDVYGYTF. In nucleotides, the CDR3 is TGTGCCAGCAGCTTAGATGTCTATGGCTACACCTTC. The chain has TRBV7-9 and TRBJ1-2, with D unresolved. The CDR3 loop spans 12 amino acids. CDR1 and CDR2 (germline): SEHNR, FQNEAQ (reference sequence). V was cut by 1 base and J by 4 bases, with 4 bases left in between.

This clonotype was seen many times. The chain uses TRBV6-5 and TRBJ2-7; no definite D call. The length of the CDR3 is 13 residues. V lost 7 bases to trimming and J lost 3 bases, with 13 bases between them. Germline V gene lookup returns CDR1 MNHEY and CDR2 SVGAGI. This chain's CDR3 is CASTQVGDYEQYF. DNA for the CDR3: TGTGCCAGCACTCAGGTGGGCGACTACGAGCAGTACTTC.

This CDR3 reads CASSPGTYSGNEQFF. Here the CDR3 DNA reads TGTGCCAGCAGCCCCGGGACTTACTCGGGAAATGAGCAGTTCTTC. The chain links TRBV5-6 to TRBJ2-1; possible D gene TRBD2, 6 bases. V dropped 4 bases and J dropped 7 bases, with 18 bases sitting between them. The CDR3 consists of 15 residues. Germline V lookup: CDR1 SGHDT, CDR2 YYEEEE.

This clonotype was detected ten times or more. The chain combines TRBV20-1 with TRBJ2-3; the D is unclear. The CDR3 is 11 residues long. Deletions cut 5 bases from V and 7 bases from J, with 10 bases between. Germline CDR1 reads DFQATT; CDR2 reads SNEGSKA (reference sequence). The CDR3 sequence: CSAALSHTQYF. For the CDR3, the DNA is TGCAGTGCTGCCCTGAGTCATACGCAGTATTTT.

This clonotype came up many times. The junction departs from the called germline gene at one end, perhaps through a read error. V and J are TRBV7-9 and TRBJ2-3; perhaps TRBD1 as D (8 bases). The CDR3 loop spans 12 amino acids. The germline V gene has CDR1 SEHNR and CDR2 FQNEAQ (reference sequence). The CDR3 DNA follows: TGTGCCAGCAGCCCCCGGACAGGGAGGGATGATTTT. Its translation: CASSPRTGRDDF.

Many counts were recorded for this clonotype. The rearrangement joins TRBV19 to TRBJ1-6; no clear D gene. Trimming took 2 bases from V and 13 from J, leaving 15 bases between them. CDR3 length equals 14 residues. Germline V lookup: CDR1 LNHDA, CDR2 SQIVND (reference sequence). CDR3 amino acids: CASSIYLAGYPLHF. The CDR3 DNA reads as TGTGCCAGTAGTATATATCTGGCTGGGTATCCCCTCCACTTT. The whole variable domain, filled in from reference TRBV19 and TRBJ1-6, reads DGGITQSPKYLFRKEGQNVTLSCEQNLNHDAMYWYRQDPGQGLRLIYYSQIVNDFQKGDIAEGYSVSREKKESFPLTVTSAQKNPTAFYLCASSIYLAGYPLHFGNGTRLTVT.

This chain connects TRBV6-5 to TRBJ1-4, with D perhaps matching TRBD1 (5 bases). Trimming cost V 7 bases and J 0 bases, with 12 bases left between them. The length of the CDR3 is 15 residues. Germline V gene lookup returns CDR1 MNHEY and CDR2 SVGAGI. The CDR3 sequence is CASTDDSATNEKLFF. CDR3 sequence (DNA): TGTGCCAGCACCGATGACAGTGCAACTAATGAAAAACTGTTTTTT.

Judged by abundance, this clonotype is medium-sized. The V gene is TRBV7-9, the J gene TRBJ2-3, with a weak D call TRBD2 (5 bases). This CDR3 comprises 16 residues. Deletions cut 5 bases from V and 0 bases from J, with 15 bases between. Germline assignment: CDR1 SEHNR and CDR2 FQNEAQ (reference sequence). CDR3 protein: CASSTPRSGSTDTQYF. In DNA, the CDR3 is TGTGCCAGCAGCACGCCAAGGAGCGGTAGCACAGATACGCAGTATTTT.

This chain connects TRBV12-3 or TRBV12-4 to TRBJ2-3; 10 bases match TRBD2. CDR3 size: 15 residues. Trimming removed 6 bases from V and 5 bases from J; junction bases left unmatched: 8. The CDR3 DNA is TGTGCCAGCAGCCTACTAGCGGGGTCCGAAGATACGCAGTATTTT. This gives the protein CASSLLAGSEDTQYF.